The present TCR beta chain was sequenced within a study of cytomegalovirus exposure and HLA in healthy donors. TCRdb's table, derived via immunoSEQ multiplex PCR, lists solely in-frame clones and lacks some. Here the sample spans roughly 330,000 clones, about 90% being singletons. Germline V lookup: CDR1 LNHDA, CDR2 SQIVND (reference sequence). V lost 4 bases to trimming and J lost 2 bases; unmatched junction nucleotides: 7. CDR3 length: 15 residues. The sequenced sample was PBMCs. The J gene is TRBJ2-7, the V gene TRBV19, with 8 bases fitting TRBD1. The sequence derives from a woman aged 25 to 39 in good health and CMV-seropositive. CDR3 in amino acids: CASSTQYRGAYEQYF. The DNA of the CDR3 is TGTGCCAGTAGTACTCAATACAGGGGGGCCTACGAGCAGTACTTC.